Listed here are 29 T cell receptor beta chains from one sample, sequenced in a study of blood T cell repertoires in COVID-19. Clones were sequenced by immunoSEQ multiplex PCR, and TCRdb holds only the in-frame ones, with some missing. Among about 120,000 clones listed, roughly three quarters were seen once. Specimen: peripheral blood. The receptors were sampled from a human donor in a cohort sampled during active COVID-19.

This clone was seen a single time. The rearrangement joins TRBV6-5 to TRBJ2-7, with 7 bases matching TRBD2. Unmatched junction bases numbered 11, after V lost 6 bases and J lost 3 bases. This CDR3 spans 15 amino acids. CDR1 and CDR2 from the germline V gene are MNHEY and SVGAGI. In DNA, the CDR3 is TGTGCCAGCAGGAGTCTAGCGGTAGGGATCTACGAGCAGTACTTC. This codes for CASRSLAVGIYEQYF.

This clone was detected a few times. The J gene is TRBJ2-7, the V gene TRBV5-4; 7 bases are a match to TRBD1. The germline V gene has CDR1 SGHNT and CDR2 YYREEE (reference sequence). After removal of 4 bases from V and 2 bases from J, the junction contained 12 bases not matched to a gene. CDR3 length: 16 residues. As DNA, the CDR3 is TGTGCCAGCAGCCCAGAACCGGGACAGATCGCCTACGAGCAGTACTTC. This encodes CASSPEPGQIAYEQYF.

In its sample, this clone was seen a few times. The chain combines TRBV11-1 with TRBJ1-5; 10 bases agree with TRBD1. V was pared by 5 bases and J by 6 bases, with 7 bases of the junction left unmatched. The CDR3 loop spans 15 amino acids. Germline V lookup: CDR1 SGHAT, CDR2 FQDESV (reference sequence). CDR3 loop: CASSPSGTGVQPQHF. The CDR3 DNA reads TGTGCCAGCAGCCCTTCCGGGACAGGGGTTCAGCCCCAGCATTTT.

The rearrangement links TRBV4-2 to TRBJ2-1; 8 bases map to TRBD2. The V and J ends lost 2 bases and 2 bases, in that order; junction bases with no gene match: 5. The CDR3 has 16 residues. Germline CDR1 and CDR2: LGHNA and YNFKEQ. The CDR3 DNA follows: TGTGCCAGCAGCCAACAACTAGCGGCCGCCTACAATGAGCAGTTCTTC. It translates to CASSQQLAAAYNEQFF.

The table lists this clone with a count of one. V usage is TRBV12-3 or TRBV12-4 and J usage is TRBJ1-1, with D maybe TRBD1 (5 bases). The CDR3 consists of 13 residues. V was pared by 2 bases and J by 1 base, with 5 bases between. The CDR3 spells CASSLTGNTEAFF. The CDR3 nucleotides are TGTGCCAGCAGTTTAACAGGGAACACTGAAGCTTTCTTT.

The V gene is TRBV4-1, the J gene TRBJ2-7; D not certain. This CDR3 comprises 15 residues. V was clipped by 4 bases and J by 0 bases, with 13 bases between them. Germline CDR1 is MGHRA and CDR2 is YSYEKL. CDR3 sequence: CASSPQAGYSYEQYF. CDR3 coding DNA: TGCGCCAGCAGCCCGCAGGCAGGCTACTCCTACGAGCAGTACTTC.

A remark on this clone: The identical CDR3 is also encoded by other nucleotide sequences in the sample. The chain recombines TRBV12-3 or TRBV12-4 with TRBJ2-7; no reliable D call. V was pared by 3 bases and J by 3 bases, with 6 bases between. The CDR3 runs 12 residues. The CDR3 sequence is CASSFGSYEQYF. CDR3 bases: TGTGCCAGCAGTTTTGGCAGCTACGAGCAGTACTTC.

CDR3 protein: CASSLTQGDTQYF. CDR3 nucleotide sequence: TGTGCCAGCAGTTTAACCCAGGGCGATACGCAGTATTTT. The chain recombines TRBV27 with TRBJ2-3; D perhaps matches TRBD1 (5 bases). The CDR3 extends over 13 amino acids. V was clipped by 2 bases and J by 6 bases, with 9 bases between them. CDR1 and CDR2 (germline): MNHEY, SMNVEV (reference sequence).

This chain connects TRBV14 to TRBJ1-4; TRBD1 matches at 10 bases. Trimming at V came to 3 bases and at J to 5 bases, leaving 6 bases not matched to a gene. CDR1 and CDR2 (germline): SGHDN, FVKESK. This CDR3 spans 16 amino acids. The CDR3: CASSHVRGQGNEKLFF. The CDR3 nucleotides are TGTGCCAGCAGCCACGTACGGGGACAGGGGAATGAAAAACTGTTTTTT.

This clone was detected only once. The rearrangement joins TRBV5-6 to TRBJ1-1, with D perhaps matching TRBD1 (6 bases). The CDR3 covers 13 residues. Germline V gives CDR1 SGHDT, CDR2 YYEEEE. The germline V and J ends were trimmed by 4 bases and 9 bases, with 16 bases remaining between them. The CDR3 DNA sequence: TGTGCCAGCAGCCTTTTACAGGGAGGGAAAGCTTTCTTT. It specifies CASSLLQGGKAFF.

The chain couples TRBV29-1 to TRBJ1-2; 8 positions agree with TRBD1. The CDR3 totals 13 residues. Germline CDR1 reads SQVTM; CDR2 reads ANQGSEA. J was trimmed by 2 bases and V by 5 bases; bases with no gene match: 4. In DNA form, the CDR3 reads TGCAGCGTTAGGGACAGGACCAACTATGGCTACACCTTC. It specifies CSVRDRTNYGYTF.

Many counts were recorded for this clone. This chain joins TRBV19 and TRBJ1-1; 9 bases map to TRBD1. V was pared by 3 bases and J by 6 bases, with 2 bases of the junction left unmatched. The CDR3 extends over 13 amino acids. Germline V CDR1 and CDR2: LNHDA, SQIVND (reference sequence). The CDR3 is CASSITGGSEAFF. The CDR3 DNA is TGTGCCAGTAGTATTACAGGGGGCTCTGAAGCTTTCTTT.

The table lists this clone with a few counts. This rearrangement joins TRBV21-1 to TRBJ1-5; TRBD1, as called in the table, went unchecked against the DNA. TRBV21-1 is described as a pseudogene. The CDR3 consists of 15 residues. This CDR3 reads CASSKGQGFNQPQHF. CDR3 bases: TGTGCCAGCAGCAAGGGACAGGGATTCAATCAGCCCCAGCATTTT.

Here the CDR3 DNA reads TGCGCCACCAGAGGGACAGCGAACACCGGGGAGCTGTTTTTT. This codes for CATRGTANTGELFF. V and J are TRBV4-1 and TRBJ2-2; 7 positions match TRBD1. The CDR3 covers 14 residues. Germline loops: CDR1 MGHRA, CDR2 YSYEKL. V lost 10 bases and J lost 0; bases outside the gene matches: 5.

The V gene is TRBV11-2, the J gene TRBJ1-1, with D unresolved. Germline V gene data show CDR1 as SGHAT and CDR2 as FQNNGV. This CDR3 region has 11 residues. The germline V and J ends were trimmed by 3 bases and 7 bases, with 6 bases remaining between them. The CDR3 sequence is CASSFGGEAFF. The DNA for the CDR3 is TGTGCCAGCAGCTTCGGAGGTGAAGCTTTCTTT.

This clone was observed a handful of times. The chain recombines TRBV6-5 with TRBJ1-1, with TRBD1 as a possible D gene (6 bases). Germline V gives CDR1 MNHEY, CDR2 SVGAGI. CDR3 length: 13 residues. Deletions cut 6 bases from V and 5 bases from J, with 13 bases between. The CDR3 DNA sequence: TGTGCCAGCAGATCAGGGGAGGGGACTGAAGCTTTCTTT. Translating it yields CASRSGEGTEAFF.

In its sample, this clone was seen a few times. This chain uses TRBV10-2 with TRBJ2-7; D perhaps matches TRBD2 (5 bases). Germline CDR1 reads WSHSY; CDR2 reads SAAADI. V was pared by 6 bases and J by 3 bases, with 9 bases between. The CDR3 consists of 12 residues. The CDR3 reads CASRPGGYEQYF. CDR3 nucleotides: TGCGCCAGCAGGCCAGGAGGCTACGAGCAGTACTTC.

This sequence joins TRBV24-1 and TRBJ2-7; TRBD2 matches at 7 bases. The germline gives CDR1 KGHDR, CDR2 SFDVKD. This CDR3 has 13 amino acids. The V gene end was trimmed by 4 bases and the J gene end by 3 bases; junction bases not matched to a gene: 2. CDR3 loop: CATSDASGYEQYF. The CDR3 DNA follows: TGTGCCACCAGTGACGCTAGCGGCTACGAGCAGTACTTC.

V and J are TRBV28 and TRBJ2-7, with 7 bases matching TRBD2. Germline V gives CDR1 MDHEN, CDR2 SYDVKM. V shed 1 base and J 1 base; nucleotides not matched to a gene: 4. The CDR3 loop spans 15 amino acids. The CDR3 nucleotides read TGTGCCAGCAGTTTATCATGGGGGGGGTCCTACGAGCAGTACTTC. This gives the protein CASSLSWGGSYEQYF.

The J gene is TRBJ2-7, the V gene TRBV6-2 or TRBV6-3, with 10 bases fitting TRBD2. Germline lookup yields CDR1 MNHEY and CDR2 SVGEGT. The J segment lost 4 bases and the V segment lost 2 bases, leaving 5 bases of the junction unmatched. The CDR3 consists of 15 residues. This CDR3 reads CASSYKPGLAYEQYF. The CDR3 DNA follows: TGTGCCAGCAGTTACAAGCCGGGACTAGCGTACGAGCAGTACTTC.

The chain joins TRBV7-8 to TRBJ1-6, with 7 bases matching TRBD1. The trim removed 3 bases at V and 7 bases at J, leaving 3 bases unmatched. CDR1 and CDR2 (germline): SGHVS, FQNEAQ. The CDR3 spans 14 residues. CDR3: CASSFGDRNSPLHF. CDR3 DNA sequence: TGTGCCAGCAGCTTCGGGGACAGAAATTCACCCCTCCACTTT.

This rearrangement joins TRBV6-5 to TRBJ1-2; D gene ambiguous. Trimming took off 7 bases at V and 2 bases at J, with 11 bases between the two ends. The CDR3 has 13 amino acids. Looked up from germline, CDR1 is MNHEY and CDR2 is SVGAGI. The CDR3 DNA sequence: TGTGCCAGCACTAAAAGTCCCAACTATGGCTACACCTTC. Amino acid sequence: CASTKSPNYGYTF.

The CDR3 region is CASSIDSGTGNQPQHF. DNA of the CDR3: TGTGCCAGTAGTATAGATTCGGGGACAGGGAATCAGCCCCAGCATTTT. V usage is TRBV19 and J usage is TRBJ1-5; TRBD1 agrees at 9 bases. The V gene end was trimmed by 0 bases and the J gene end by 4 bases; junction bases not matched to a gene: 4. Germline CDR1 LNHDA, CDR2 SQIVND (reference sequence). The CDR3 loop spans 16 amino acids. The full variable domain, rest sourced from reference TRBV19 and TRBJ1-5, is DGGITQSPKYLFRKEGQNVTLSCEQNLNHDAMYWYRQDPGQGLRLIYYSQIVNDFQKGDIAEGYSVSREKKESFPLTVTSAQKNPTAFYLCASSIDSGTGNQPQHFGDGTRLSIL.

This clone was picked up a small number of times. An end of the junction does not agree with germline; a read error may underlie this. The chain carries TRBV7-7 and TRBJ2-1, with 10 nucleotides matching TRBD1. From germline, CDR1 is SSHAT and CDR2 FNYEAQ (reference sequence). The CDR3 extends over 17 amino acids. CDR3 nucleotides: TGTGCTAGCAGCTTAGGAGACGGGACAGGGGTCCACAATGAGCAGTTCTTC. Translating gives CASSLGDGTGVHNEQFF.

This clone was seen more than once but under ten times. V is TRBV3-1 (or the pseudogene TRBV3-2) and J is TRBJ1-1; weak D call: TRBD1 (5 bases). The CDR3 runs 15 residues. Between the trimmed V and J ends, which lost 4 bases and 4 bases, there was a span of 16 bases. Germline V gives CDR1 LGHDT, CDR2 YNNKEL (reference sequence). DNA for the CDR3: TGTGCCAGCAGCCCCTACACCGGGGGATTCACTGAAGCTTTCTTT. Amino acids: CASSPYTGGFTEAFF.

The V gene is TRBV10-3, the J gene TRBJ2-3, with TRBD1 as a possible D gene (7 bases). The CDR3 has 14 residues. The V gene lost 6 bases and the J gene lost 6 bases, with 16 bases spanning the gap. In germline, CDR1 is ENHRY, CDR2 SYGVKD. The CDR3 DNA reads as TGTGCCATCAGACGGACAGGCGGGGAGGATACGCAGTATTTT. Protein: CAIRRTGGEDTQYF.

V and J are TRBV18 and TRBJ1-6; tentatively, D is TRBD1 (6 bases). V lost 8 bases and J 4 bases, leaving 12 bases between the germline ends. From germline, CDR1 is KGHSH and CDR2 LQKENI. This CDR3 has 14 residues. The CDR3 here is CASVHGQYNSPLHF. CDR3 DNA sequence: TGTGCCAGCGTCCACGGACAGTATAATTCACCCCTCCACTTT. The whole variable domain, remainder taken from reference TRBV18 and TRBJ1-6, is NAGVMQNPRHLVRRRGQEARLRCSPMKGHSHVYWYRQLPEEGLKFMVYLQKENIIDESGMPKERFSAEFPKEGPSILRIQQVVRGDSAAYFCASVHGQYNSPLHFGNGTRLTVT.

This sequence joins TRBV19 and TRBJ2-7; 12 bases match TRBD2. Trimming at V came to 5 bases and at J to 4 bases, leaving 3 bases not matched to a gene. Germline lookup yields CDR1 LNHDA and CDR2 SQIVND (reference sequence). CDR3 length equals 14 residues. The CDR3 spells CASSQTSGGYEQYF. The CDR3 DNA is TGTGCCAGTAGTCAGACTAGCGGGGGTTACGAGCAGTACTTC.

The rearrangement joins TRBV10-3 to TRBJ2-7, with 16 bases that match TRBD2. V dropped 8 bases and J dropped 5; count of bases not matched to a gene: 9. CDR1 is ENHRY, CDR2 SYGVKD, per germline. There are 16 residues in the CDR3. CDR3 protein: CAIGAGTSGRGDEQYF. CDR3 coding DNA: TGTGCCATCGGAGCCGGGACTAGCGGGAGGGGGGACGAGCAGTACTTC.